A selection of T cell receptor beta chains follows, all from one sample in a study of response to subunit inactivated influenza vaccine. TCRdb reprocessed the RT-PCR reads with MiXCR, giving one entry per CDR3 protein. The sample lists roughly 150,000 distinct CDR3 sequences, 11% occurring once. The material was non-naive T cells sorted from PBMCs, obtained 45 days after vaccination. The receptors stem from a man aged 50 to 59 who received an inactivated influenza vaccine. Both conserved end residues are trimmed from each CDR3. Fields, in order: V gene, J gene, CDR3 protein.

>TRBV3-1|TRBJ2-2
ASSQVGTGELF
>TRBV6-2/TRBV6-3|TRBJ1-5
ASNQGNQPQH
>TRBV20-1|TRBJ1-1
SARGHTEAF
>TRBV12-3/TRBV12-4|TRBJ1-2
ASSSSIRYGYT
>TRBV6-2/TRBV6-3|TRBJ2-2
ASSQKVGELF
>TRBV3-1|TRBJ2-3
ASSPLRGGGTQY
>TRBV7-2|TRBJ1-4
ASSLGENEKLF
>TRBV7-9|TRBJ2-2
ASSAFQGVTGELF
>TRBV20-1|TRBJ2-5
SASRTVKETQY
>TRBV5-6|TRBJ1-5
ASSFGVSNQPQH
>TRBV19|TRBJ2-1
ASSITRQGRHEQF
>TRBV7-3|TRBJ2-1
ASSLGGLAGEGQF
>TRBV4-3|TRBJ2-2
ASSQDRLAGTGELF
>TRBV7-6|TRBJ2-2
ASKDGLAGENGELF
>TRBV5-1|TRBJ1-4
ASRRKSGEKLF
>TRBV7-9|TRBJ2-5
ASSSNGQAETQY
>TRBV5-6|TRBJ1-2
ASSLGGRKQFNYGYT
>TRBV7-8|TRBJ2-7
ASSFTGTASYEQY
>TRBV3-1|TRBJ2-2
ASNGYTGELF
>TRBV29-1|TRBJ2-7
SVSQGAGFEQY
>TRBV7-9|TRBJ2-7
ASSLGAQTYEQY
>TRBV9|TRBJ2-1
ASSASGTSANEQF
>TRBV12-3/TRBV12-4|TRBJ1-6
ASSLERGLSPLH
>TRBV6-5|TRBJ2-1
ASSYGAGFVSNEQF
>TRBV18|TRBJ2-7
ASSPRAGSYEQY
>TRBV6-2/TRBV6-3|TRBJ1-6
ASTNRGLNSPLH
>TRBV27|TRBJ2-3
ASSFRVHTDTQY
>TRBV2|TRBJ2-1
ATGDTHNEQF
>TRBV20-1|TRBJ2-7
SARGPTLYEQY
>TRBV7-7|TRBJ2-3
ASSLAQGRQY
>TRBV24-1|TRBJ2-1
ATSDARQNNEQF
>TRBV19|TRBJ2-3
ASRPASLTDTQY
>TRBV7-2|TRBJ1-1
ASSLAGQLNTEAF
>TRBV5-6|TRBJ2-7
ASSPLAEAAYEQY